This TCR beta chain appears in the sequencing data of a study of T-cell memory formation after mild COVID-19. Study at large: Each donor largely had its own TCR clusters.

For this clonotype: Its target is not known.

General observations from the study: The authors did not confirm SARS-CoV-2 specificity of second-wave clones peaking day 37. Mainly CM and EM harbored the contracting CD4+ clones; mainly EMRA harbored the CD8+ ones.

TCRdb processed the 5' RACE reads anew with MiXCR; each CDR3 protein has one entry. The sample includes some 160,000 distinct CDR3 sequences, 13% of them seen just once. The CDR3 contains 13 residues. CDR1 and CDR2 from the germline V gene are SQVTM and ANQGSEA. V was clipped by 8 bases and J by 9 bases; unmatched bases: 12. This chain uses TRBV29-1 with TRBJ2-7; TRBD1 aligns across 11 bases. The TCR was taken from a man younger than 35 who had mild COVID-19 (a few samples of this study predate the infection). Cell type and time point are not known. Sequencing was performed on PBMCs or a T cell subset sorted from them (not recorded which). The CDR3 nucleotides read TGCAGCCACCCTCCGGGACAGGGGGTCCGGCAGTACTTC. Protein: CSHPPGQGVRQYF.